This is a list of T cell receptor beta chains from one sample in a study of T cell repertoires in cytomegalovirus infection. One entry per CDR3 protein results from TCRdb running MiXCR on the reads. The table lists around 500,000 distinct CDR3 sequences, about 42% of them singletons. These receptors' targets are unknown. The specimen comprised cultured PBMCs, sampled from culture after CMV antigen stimulation. The receptors derive from a human donor in good health (CMV status not recorded). Some clones in this sample may be carry-over from other donors' samples. Both conserved end residues are part of each CDR3. A D gene is named only where the DNA matches it firmly. Clone size is stated in some rows and not others, as once, few, many or a class when expanded.

clone size	V gene	D gene	J gene	CDR3 protein	CDR3 DNA
few	TRBV7-8	NA	TRBJ2-4	CASSPRPPGNIQYF	TGTGCCAGCAGCCCTCGACCCCCCGGAAACATTCAGTACTTC
few	TRBV18	NA	TRBJ2-6	CASSPPGGVSFGANVLTF	TGTGCCAGCTCACCACCCGGAGGGGTCTCCTTTGGGGCCAACGTCCTGACTTTC
once	TRBV7-9	NA	TRBJ1-1	CASSFDGQWNTEAFF	TGTGCCAGCAGCTTCGATGGACAGTGGAACACTGAAGCTTTCTTT
NA	TRBV7-2	NA	TRBJ2-4	CASSPPEVIGVHRDIQYF	TGTGCCAGCAGCCCCCCAGAGGTCATAGGGGTTCATAGAGACATTCAGTACTTC
NA	TRBV5-6	NA	TRBJ1-1	CASSLIGGQGTEAFF	TGTGCCAGCAGCTTGATAGGGGGGCAGGGCACTGAAGCTTTCTTT
NA	TRBV7-8	NA	TRBJ1-4	CASSLVRRFRGHEKLFF	TGTGCCAGCAGCTTAGTACGACGGTTCCGGGGGCATGAAAAACTGTTTTTT
few	TRBV27	NA	TRBJ2-5	CASSRRLGQETQYF	TGTGCCAGCAGTAGACGACTTGGGCAAGAGACCCAGTACTTC
few	TRBV7-9	NA	TRBJ2-7	CASSLQDSLYEQYF	TGTGCCAGCAGCCTACAGGACAGCCTCTACGAGCAGTACTTC
NA	TRBV5-6	NA	TRBJ1-3	CASSWGTGNRGNTIYF	TGTGCCAGCAGCTGGGGCACAGGGAATCGAGGAAACACCATATATTTT
few	TRBV12-3/TRBV12-4	TRBD2	TRBJ2-5	CASRTGGQETQYF	TGTGCCAGCAGGACGGGGGGGCAAGAGACCCAGTACTTC
NA	TRBV7-6	NA	TRBJ1-1	CASSLAMDKAYGETFF	TGTGCCAGCAGCTTAGCCATGGACAAGGCCTACGGTGAAACTTTCTTT
NA	TRBV6-5	NA	TRBJ2-7	CASSTLWTGHPEQYF	TGTGCCAGCAGTACCCTGTGGACTGGCCACCCCGAGCAGTACTTC
once	TRBV6-1	NA	TRBJ1-4	CASSGERQGFRTNEKLFF	TGTGCCAGCAGTGGAGAGCGTCAGGGGTTCAGAACTAATGAAAAACTGTTTTTT
NA	TRBV20-1	NA	TRBJ1-6	CSARGGASPLHF	TGCAGTGCTAGAGGAGGGGCTTCACCCCTCCACTTT
NA	TRBV12-3/TRBV12-4	NA	TRBJ2-7	CASSFLRFYEQYF	TGTGCCAGCAGTTTCCTGCGGTTCTACGAGCAGTACTTC
NA	TRBV7-6	NA	TRBJ2-3	CASSLGGGTADTQYF	TGTGCCAGCAGCTTAGGTGGCGGTACCGCAGATACGCAGTATTTT
NA	TRBV7-2	TRBD1	TRBJ2-1	CASSLATGQGQNEQFF	TGTGCCAGCAGCTTAGCCACGGGACAGGGTCAGAATGAGCAGTTCTTC
NA	TRBV4-1	NA	TRBJ2-2	CASSLSTVSTGELFF	TGCGCCAGCAGCCTGTCGACAGTTTCCACCGGGGAGCTGTTTTTT
NA	TRBV12-3/TRBV12-4	NA	TRBJ1-1	CASRPTSGRGNTEAFF	TGTGCCAGCAGACCCACATCGGGCCGGGGGAACACTGAAGCTTTCTTT
few	TRBV9	TRBD2	TRBJ2-1	CASSTRPGTSGGNDEQFF	TGTGCCAGCAGCACACGACCCGGGACTAGCGGGGGCAATGATGAGCAGTTCTTC
many	TRBV7-2	TRBD1	TRBJ1-1	CASSLGYGTDYTEAFF	TGTGCCAGCAGCTTAGGGTACGGGACAGACTACACTGAAGCTTTCTTT
NA	TRBV11-2	TRBD2	TRBJ2-3	CASSRGVDTQYF	TGTGCCAGCAGCCGGGGGGTAGATACGCAGTATTTT
NA	TRBV20-1	NA	TRBJ1-1	CSARDRGEAFF	TGCAGTGCTAGAGATCGAGGTGAAGCTTTCTTT
NA	TRBV20-1	NA	TRBJ2-7	CSALGVRVTEQYF	TGCAGTGCATTGGGGGTGAGAGTAACCGAGCAGTACTTC
many	TRBV7-2	TRBD1	TRBJ2-3	CASSPFDRGVSDTQYF	TGTGCCAGCAGCCCATTCGACAGGGGGGTTTCCGATACGCAGTATTTT
few	TRBV11-2	NA	TRBJ2-7	CASSYWGNEQYF	TGTGCCAGCAGCTATTGGGGGAACGAGCAGTACTTC
NA	TRBV7-8	NA	TRBJ1-2	CASSTRTVGTGYTF	TGTGCCAGCAGCACCCGGACGGTCGGGACTGGCTACACCTTC
NA	TRBV5-1	TRBD1	TRBJ2-7	CASSLFGQGVDFYEQYF	TGCGCCAGCAGCTTGTTCGGACAGGGGGTGGATTTCTACGAGCAGTACTTC
NA	TRBV7-6	NA	TRBJ1-3	CASRSGASNTIYF	TGTGCCAGCAGATCGGGAGCGAGCAACACCATATATTTT
NA	TRBV10-3	TRBD1	TRBJ2-5	CAISEGQEETQYF	TGTGCCATCAGTGAGGGACAGGAAGAGACCCAGTACTTC
few	TRBV7-6	NA	TRBJ1-1	CASSLAGRAGVNTEAFF	TGTGCCAGCAGCTTAGCGGGGAGGGCAGGGGTGAACACTGAAGCTTTCTTT
few	TRBV7-8	NA	TRBJ1-1	CASREALANTEAFF	TGTGCCAGCCGGGAGGCATTGGCAAACACTGAAGCTTTCTTT
many	TRBV7-2	NA	TRBJ2-6	CASSLAFSGANVLTF	TGTGCCAGCAGCTTAGCGTTCTCTGGGGCCAACGTCCTGACTTTC
once	TRBV19	NA	TRBJ1-1	CASKGLYMNTEAFF	TGTGCCAGTAAAGGGCTTTACATGAACACTGAAGCTTTCTTT
few	TRBV7-2	TRBD1	TRBJ1-5	CASSSRQGIQPQHF	TGTGCCAGCAGCTCGCGACAGGGTATTCAGCCCCAGCATTTT
NA	TRBV2	TRBD2	TRBJ2-3	CASRRLAADTQYF	TGTGCCAGCAGACGCCTAGCGGCGGATACGCAGTATTTT
NA	TRBV20-1	NA	TRBJ1-2	CSAQQGLRNYGYTF	TGCAGTGCCCAGCAAGGATTGAGAAACTATGGCTACACCTTC
NA	TRBV10-3	NA	TRBJ2-7	CAISESTRSEQYF	TGTGCCATCAGTGAGTCGACTCGGTCCGAGCAGTACTTC
NA	TRBV6-1	TRBD1	TRBJ2-3	CASSYGTGAPTASTDTQYF	TGTGCCAGCAGTTACGGGACAGGGGCCCCAACCGCTAGCACAGATACGCAGTATTTT
few	TRBV5-1	NA	TRBJ1-2	CASSPGNQGPYGYTF	TGCGCCAGCAGCCCCGGGAACCAGGGCCCCTACGGCTACACCTTC
NA	TRBV7-2	NA	TRBJ1-6	CASSFRQGLSPLHF	TGTGCCAGCAGCTTTAGGCAGGGGCTTTCACCCCTCCACTTT
NA	TRBV6-1	TRBD1	TRBJ1-2	CASSESGTGGYGYTF	TGTGCCAGCAGTGAATCAGGGACAGGGGGGTATGGCTACACCTTC
few	TRBV28	TRBD1	TRBJ1-1	CASSSGQANTEAFF	TGTGCCAGCAGTTCGGGACAGGCCAACACTGAAGCTTTCTTT
NA	TRBV12-3/TRBV12-4	NA	TRBJ1-2	CASGRSIKSEDYGYTF	TGTGCCAGTGGTAGGTCTATAAAGAGTGAGGACTATGGCTACACCTTC